Below are 18 T cell receptor beta chains sequenced from a single sample in a study of blood T cell repertoires in COVID-19. The assay was immunoSEQ multiplex PCR, and TCRdb's table has in-frame clones only and misses some. The sample gives around 300,000 clones, around 86% of which show up once; roughly 14% is in the top ten. Sample: peripheral blood. The origin of the receptors is a human donor in a cohort sampled during active COVID-19.

This chain connects TRBV3-1 (or the pseudogene TRBV3-2) to TRBJ2-7; no reliable D call. Germline assignment: CDR1 LGHDT and CDR2 YNNKEL (reference sequence). Deletions cut 2 bases from V and 5 bases from J, with 13 bases between. The CDR3 loop spans 14 amino acids. The CDR3 nucleotides read TGTGCCAGCAGCCAAACACTACTAAATCACGAGCAGTACTTC. Amino acids: CASSQTLLNHEQYF.

This clone has just a few counts. The chain has TRBV6-1 and TRBJ2-1; tentatively, D is TRBD2 (5 bases). CDR3 length: 14 residues. Trimming removed 3 bases at V and 9 bases at J, with 15 bases between. In germline, CDR1 is MNHNS, CDR2 SASEGT. The CDR3 nucleotides read TGTGCCAGCAGTGAGCCGGGAAGGTCCCTTGAGCAGTTCTTC. This translates into CASSEPGRSLEQFF.

J is TRBJ2-1 and V is TRBV7-9, with TRBD2 as a possible D gene (6 bases). The length of the CDR3 is 16 residues. The V gene's germline CDR1 is SEHNR and CDR2 FQNEAQ (reference sequence). V was pared by 7 bases and J by 5 bases, with 21 bases between. In DNA form, the CDR3 reads TGTGCCAGCACCACCCCAGGAGGGACTCCCAACAATGAGCAGTTCTTC. It yields the protein CASTTPGGTPNNEQFF.

This chain joins TRBV21-1 and TRBJ1-5. TRBV21-1 is deemed a pseudogene. This CDR3 comprises 18 residues. The CDR3 region is CASSKSGPAREGNQPQHF. CDR3 bases: TGTGCCAGCAGCAAATCAGGCCCCGCTAGGGAGGGAAATCAGCCCCAGCATTTT.

This clone occurred a few times. This chain uses TRBV5-5 with TRBJ1-2, with TRBD1 matching 8 bases. The CDR3 contains 15 residues. V shed 3 bases and J 2 bases; nucleotides not matched to a gene: 6. The germline CDR1 and CDR2 sequences are SGHKS and YYEKEE (reference sequence). CDR3 sequence: CASSSIRQGNYGYTF. The CDR3 region has the DNA TGTGCCAGCAGCTCCATAAGACAGGGGAACTATGGCTACACCTTC.

The chain has TRBV5-6 and TRBJ2-7; 8 bases fit TRBD1. Looked up from germline, CDR1 is SGHDT and CDR2 is YYEEEE. J was trimmed by 0 bases and V by 2 bases; bases with no gene match: 10. This CDR3 spans 17 amino acids. In DNA, the CDR3 is TGTGCCAGCAGCTTTCGGCCCGGGACAGGAGCCTCCTACGAGCAGTACTTC. It encodes CASSFRPGTGASYEQYF.

The table lists this clone with a few counts. The genes are TRBV7-9 and TRBJ2-1; weak D call: TRBD2 (5 bases). The V gene's germline CDR1 is SEHNR and CDR2 FQNEAQ (reference sequence). The length of the CDR3 is 16 residues. V lost 3 bases and J lost 4, with 16 bases in between. CDR3 DNA: TGTGCCAGCAGCTTGTCCGGTCGCGGGCTATACAATGAGCAGTTCTTC. Encoded protein: CASSLSGRGLYNEQFF.

The genes are TRBV2 and TRBJ2-1; 8 positions match TRBD2. Trimming removed 2 bases from V and 5 bases from J; junction bases left unmatched: 5. Germline V lookup: CDR1 SNHLY, CDR2 FYNNEI. This CDR3 spans 15 amino acids. DNA of the CDR3: TGTGCCAGCAGTGAAAGAGCGGGAGCCAACAATGAGCAGTTCTTC. It yields the protein CASSERAGANNEQFF.

This rearrangement joins TRBV5-4 to TRBJ1-1; tentative D call: TRBD1 (5 bases). V was shortened by 3 bases and J by 0 bases, with 9 bases between the two germline ends. This CDR3 comprises 14 residues. Germline CDR1 reads SGHNT; CDR2 reads YYREEE (reference sequence). CDR3 in DNA: TGTGCCAGCAGCTCCAGGGCCATGAACACTGAAGCTTTCTTT. The encoded protein is CASSSRAMNTEAFF. The full variable domain, in which reference TRBV5-4 and TRBJ1-1 provide the parts outside the CDR3, is ETGVTQSPTHLIKTRGQQVTLRCSSQSGHNTVSWYQQALGQGPQFIFQYYREEENGRGNFPPRFSGLQFPNYSSELNVNALELDDSALYLCASSSRAMNTEAFFGQGTRLTVV.

The rearrangement uses TRBV11-2 and TRBJ2-1; D is possibly TRBD1 (6 bases). The V end was cut by 5 bases, the J end by 7 bases, with 9 bases between. Germline loops: CDR1 SGHAT, CDR2 FQNNGV. This CDR3 region has 12 residues. DNA for the CDR3: TGTGCCAGCAGCATAACAGGGAATGAGCAGTTCTTC. Protein: CASSITGNEQFF.

This rearrangement joins TRBV5-1 to TRBJ1-2; TRBD1 aligns across 12 bases. The CDR3 runs 17 residues. Germline V gives CDR1 SGHRS, CDR2 YFSETQ. V trimming: 3 bases; J trimming: 8 bases; junction bases outside the gene matches: 14. For the CDR3, the DNA is TGCGCCAGCAGCTCCGAAGGCGCCGGGACAGGGGGCCGGGGCTACACCTTC. Translated: CASSSEGAGTGGRGYTF.

V usage is TRBV12-3 or TRBV12-4 and J usage is TRBJ1-4; D remains unclear. V lost 3 bases and J 15 bases, leaving 11 bases between the germline ends. CDR3 length: 11 amino acids. The CDR3 sequence is CASSFVGRLFF. The CDR3 DNA is TGTGCCAGCAGTTTTGTTGGCAGGTTGTTTTTT.

The chain employs TRBV3-1 (or the pseudogene TRBV3-2) and TRBJ2-7; TRBD1 matches 7 bases. CDR3 length: 13 residues. The V segment lost 3 bases and the J segment 3 bases; nucleotides outside the gene matches: 2. Looked up from germline, CDR1 is LGHDT and CDR2 is YNNKEL (reference sequence). The CDR3 nucleotides read TGTGCCAGCAGCCAGGGACAGTTCTACGAGCAGTACTTC. Amino acid sequence: CASSQGQFYEQYF.

This clone has only a few counts. This rearrangement joins TRBV3-1 (or the pseudogene TRBV3-2) to TRBJ2-5; maybe TRBD2 (6 bases). The germline V and J ends were trimmed by 7 bases and 2 bases, with 20 bases remaining between them. From germline, CDR1 is LGHDT and CDR2 YNNKEL (reference sequence). The CDR3 consists of 16 residues. CDR3 protein: CASTSGWGGDQETQYF. CDR3 nucleotides: TGTGCCAGCACCTCTGGATGGGGAGGAGATCAAGAGACCCAGTACTTC.

The table lists this clone with a few counts. V is TRBV27 and J is TRBJ1-1; no clear D gene. Germline loops: CDR1 MNHEY, CDR2 SMNVEV (reference sequence). Deletions cut 3 bases from V and 1 base from J, with 6 bases between. This CDR3 is 13 amino acids long. The CDR3 DNA is TGTGCCAGCAGTTTCTACAGGAACACTGAAGCTTTCTTT. This gives the protein CASSFYRNTEAFF.

J is TRBJ2-3 and V is TRBV21-1; the table's D call TRBD1 went unverified against the DNA. TRBV21-1 is noted as a pseudogene. The CDR3 length is 14 residues. CDR3 region: CAGARPWGTDTQYF. The CDR3, as DNA: TGTGCCGGGGCGCGGCCCTGGGGCACAGATACGCAGTATTTT.

This clone has only one observation. This chain uses TRBV7-2 with TRBJ1-1, with D unresolved. Germline CDR1 is SGHTA and CDR2 is FQGNSA. Trimming removed 1 base at V and 7 bases at J, with 7 bases between. The CDR3 spans 12 residues. The CDR3 region has the DNA TGTGCCAGCAGCTTAGACAGAATTGAAGCTTTCTTT. It is translated as CASSLDRIEAFF.

This clone was seen a single time. The chain uses TRBV5-1 and TRBJ1-4; no reliable D call. CDR1 SGHRS and CDR2 YFSETQ come from the germline V gene. This CDR3 is built from 14 residues. Trimming took off 4 bases at V and 0 bases at J, with 7 bases between the two ends. The CDR3 DNA reads TGCGCCAGCAGCCGACTATCAACTAATGAAAAACTGTTTTTT. It is translated as CASSRLSTNEKLFF.